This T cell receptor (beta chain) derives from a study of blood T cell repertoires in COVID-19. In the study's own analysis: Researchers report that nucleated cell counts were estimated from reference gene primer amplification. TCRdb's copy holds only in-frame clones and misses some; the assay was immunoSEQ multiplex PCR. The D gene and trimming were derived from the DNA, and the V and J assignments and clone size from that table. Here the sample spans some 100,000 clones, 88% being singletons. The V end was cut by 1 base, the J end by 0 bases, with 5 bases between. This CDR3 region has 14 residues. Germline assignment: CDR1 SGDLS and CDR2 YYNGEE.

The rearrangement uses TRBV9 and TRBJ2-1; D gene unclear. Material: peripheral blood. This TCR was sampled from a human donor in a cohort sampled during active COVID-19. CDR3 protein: CASSVTGSYNEQFF. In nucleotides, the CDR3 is TGTGCCAGCAGCGTAACCGGCTCCTACAATGAGCAGTTCTTC.